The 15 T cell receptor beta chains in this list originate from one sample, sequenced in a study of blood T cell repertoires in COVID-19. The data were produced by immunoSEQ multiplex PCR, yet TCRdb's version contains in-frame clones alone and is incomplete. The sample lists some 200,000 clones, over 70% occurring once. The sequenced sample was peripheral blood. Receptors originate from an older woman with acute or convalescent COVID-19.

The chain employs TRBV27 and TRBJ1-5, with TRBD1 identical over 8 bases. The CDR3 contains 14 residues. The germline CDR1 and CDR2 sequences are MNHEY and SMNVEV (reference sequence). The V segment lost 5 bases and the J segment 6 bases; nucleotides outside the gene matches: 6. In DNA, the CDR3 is TGTGCCAGCAGTCTCGGGACAGGCGGTCAGCCCCAGCATTTT. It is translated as CASSLGTGGQPQHF.

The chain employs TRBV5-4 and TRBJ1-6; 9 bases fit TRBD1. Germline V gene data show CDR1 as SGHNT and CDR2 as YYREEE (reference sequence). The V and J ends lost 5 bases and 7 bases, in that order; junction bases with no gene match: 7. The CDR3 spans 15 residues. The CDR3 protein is CASSLSGTGNSPLHF. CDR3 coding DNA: TGTGCCAGCAGTCTGAGTGGGACAGGGAATTCACCCCTCCACTTT.

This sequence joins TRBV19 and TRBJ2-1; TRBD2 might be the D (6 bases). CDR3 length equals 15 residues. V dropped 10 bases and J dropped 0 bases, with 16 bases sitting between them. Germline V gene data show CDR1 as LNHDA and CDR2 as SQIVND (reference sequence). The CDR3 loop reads CATGGLLSSYNEQFF. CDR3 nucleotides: TGTGCCACCGGAGGACTACTTAGCTCCTACAATGAGCAGTTCTTC.

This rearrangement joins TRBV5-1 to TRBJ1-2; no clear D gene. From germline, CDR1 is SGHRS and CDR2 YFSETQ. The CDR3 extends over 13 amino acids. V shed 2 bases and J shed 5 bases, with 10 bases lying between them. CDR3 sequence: CASSLSGAYGYTF. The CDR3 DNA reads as TGCGCCAGCAGCTTATCAGGCGCTTATGGCTACACCTTC.

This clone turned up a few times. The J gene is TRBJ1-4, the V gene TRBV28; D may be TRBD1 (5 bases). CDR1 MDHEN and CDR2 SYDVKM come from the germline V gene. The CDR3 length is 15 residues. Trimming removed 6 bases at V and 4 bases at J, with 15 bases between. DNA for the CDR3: TGTGCCAGCAGCCCGCAGGGTTGGGTTAATGAAAAACTGTTTTTT. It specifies CASSPQGWVNEKLFF.

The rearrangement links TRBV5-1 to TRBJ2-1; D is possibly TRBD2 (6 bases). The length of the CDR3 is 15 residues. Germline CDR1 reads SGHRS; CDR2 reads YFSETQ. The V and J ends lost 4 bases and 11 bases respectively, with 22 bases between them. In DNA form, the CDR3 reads TGCGCCAGCAGCCTGGTTGGGACTGTGCCGGGACAGCAGTTCTTC. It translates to CASSLVGTVPGQQFF.

The CDR3 DNA reads as TGTGCCAGCAGACTCCGGGACAGGGGGCAGCACGAGCAGTACTTC. As protein: CASRLRDRGQHEQYF. The V call is TRBV7-6, the J call TRBJ2-7, with TRBD1 matching 12 bases. From germline, CDR1 is SGHVS and CDR2 FNYEAQ. The ends lost 6 bases at V and 5 bases at J; junction bases unmatched: 8. This CDR3 contains 15 residues.

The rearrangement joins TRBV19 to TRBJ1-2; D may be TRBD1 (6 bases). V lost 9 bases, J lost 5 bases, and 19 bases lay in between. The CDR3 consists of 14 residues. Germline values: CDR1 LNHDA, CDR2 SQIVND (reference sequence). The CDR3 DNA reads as TGTGCCAGCATCGATCTACAGGGTCATTATGGCTACACCTTC. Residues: CASIDLQGHYGYTF.

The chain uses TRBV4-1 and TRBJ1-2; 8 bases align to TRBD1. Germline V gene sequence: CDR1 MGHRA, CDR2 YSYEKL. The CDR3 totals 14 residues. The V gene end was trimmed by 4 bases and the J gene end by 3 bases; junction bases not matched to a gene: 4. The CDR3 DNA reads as TGCGCCAGCAGCCCCGGGGGACAGGACTATGGCTACACCTTC. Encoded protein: CASSPGGQDYGYTF.

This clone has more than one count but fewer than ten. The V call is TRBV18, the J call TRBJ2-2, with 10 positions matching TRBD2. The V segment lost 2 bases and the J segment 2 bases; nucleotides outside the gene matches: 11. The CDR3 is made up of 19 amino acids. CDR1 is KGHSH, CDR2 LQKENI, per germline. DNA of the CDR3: TGTGCCAGCTCACCATTCTCAAGGACTAGCGGCCTAAACACCGGGGAGCTGTTTTTT. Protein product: CASSPFSRTSGLNTGELFF.

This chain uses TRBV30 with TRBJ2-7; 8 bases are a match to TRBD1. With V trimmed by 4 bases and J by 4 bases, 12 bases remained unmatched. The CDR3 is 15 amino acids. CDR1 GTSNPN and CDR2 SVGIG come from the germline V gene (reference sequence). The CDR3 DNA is TGTGCCTGGAACATGGACAGGGCTAAGAGGTACGAGCAGTACTTC. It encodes CAWNMDRAKRYEQYF.

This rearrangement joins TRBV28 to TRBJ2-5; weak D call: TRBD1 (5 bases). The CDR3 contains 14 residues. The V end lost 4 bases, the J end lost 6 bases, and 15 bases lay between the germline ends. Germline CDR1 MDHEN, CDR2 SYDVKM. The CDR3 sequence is CASSSSRGGKTQYF. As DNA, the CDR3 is TGTGCCAGCAGTTCCAGTAGGGGTGGAAAGACCCAGTACTTC.

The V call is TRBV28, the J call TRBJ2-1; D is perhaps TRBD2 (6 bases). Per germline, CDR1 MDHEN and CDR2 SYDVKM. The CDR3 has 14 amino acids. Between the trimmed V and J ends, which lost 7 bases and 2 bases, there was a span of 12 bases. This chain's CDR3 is CASTSGGAYNEQFF. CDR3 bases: TGTGCCAGCACCTCGGGCGGGGCCTACAATGAGCAGTTCTTC.

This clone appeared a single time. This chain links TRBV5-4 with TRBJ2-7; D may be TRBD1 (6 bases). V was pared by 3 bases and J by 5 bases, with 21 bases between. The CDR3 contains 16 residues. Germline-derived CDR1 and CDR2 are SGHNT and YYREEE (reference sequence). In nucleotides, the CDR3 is TGTGCCAGCAGCTCCTCTAAGGGGGTGCGTCTTCACGAGCAGTACTTC. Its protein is CASSSSKGVRLHEQYF.

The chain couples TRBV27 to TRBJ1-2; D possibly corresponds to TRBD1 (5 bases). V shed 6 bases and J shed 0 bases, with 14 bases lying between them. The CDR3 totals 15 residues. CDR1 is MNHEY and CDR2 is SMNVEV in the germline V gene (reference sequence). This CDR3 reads CASRVSGLSNYGYTF. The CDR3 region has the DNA TGTGCCAGCAGAGTCTCAGGGTTATCTAACTATGGCTACACCTTC.